The 7 T cell receptor beta chains given below trace back to one sample, sequenced in a study of blood T cells in healthy people across ages. Combining a sample-barcoded 5' primer with a J-beta primer mix, a second PCR ran for about 7 to 11 cycles. TCRdb analysed the 5' RACE reads with MiXCR anew, one entry per CDR3 protein. The sample holds 650,000 or so distinct CDR3 sequences, 52% seen once. Source material: blood. These receptors all stem from a woman aged 80 or over in good health.

About this clonotype itself: The junction departs from the called germline gene at one end, perhaps through a read error. J is TRBJ2-5 and V is TRBV29-1, with unresolved D. The end of the DNA is better explained by TRBJ2-1, so the J call may be wrong. This CDR3 is built from 11 residues. CDR1 SQVTM and CDR2 ANQGSEA come from the germline V gene. DNA of the CDR3: TGCAGCGTCGAAGAACAAGAGACCCAGTTCTTC. Translation gives CSVEEQETQFF.

The chain employs TRBV12-3 or TRBV12-4 and TRBJ1-2; the match to TRBD1 covers 8 bases. V lost 7 bases, J lost 7 bases, and 8 bases stayed unmatched. CDR3 length: 13 amino acids. The CDR3 loop is CASTLQGAPGYTF. CDR3 DNA sequence: TGTGCCAGCACCCTTCAGGGGGCGCCTGGCTACACCTTC.

This clonotype was detected ten times or more. The J gene is TRBJ2-7, the V gene TRBV11-2; D ambiguous. The V and J ends lost 6 bases and 4 bases respectively, with 16 bases between them. CDR1 is SGHAT, CDR2 FQNNGV, per germline. This CDR3 region has 14 residues. CDR3 amino acids: CASRFGDTSYEQYF. The CDR3 region has the DNA TGTGCCAGCAGATTTGGCGACACCTCGTACGAGCAGTACTTC.

J is TRBJ2-7 and V is TRBV6-1; TRBD2 agrees at 10 bases. The CDR3 consists of 19 residues. Germline CDR1 MNHNS, CDR2 SASEGT. V shed 6 bases, J shed 1 base, and the junction held 18 bases outside the gene matches. As DNA, the CDR3 is TGTGCCAGCAGCCCGATGTGGGGTTCGGGACTAGCGCGTTCCTACGAGCAGTACTTC. It translates to CASSPMWGSGLARSYEQYF.

The gene calls are TRBV27 and TRBJ2-3, with 9 bases lining up with TRBD2. Looked up from germline, CDR1 is MNHEY and CDR2 is SMNVEV (reference sequence). Unmatched junction bases numbered 2, after V lost 6 bases and J lost 4 bases. The CDR3 has 13 residues. CDR3 loop: CASRGLASDTQYF. The CDR3 DNA is TGTGCCAGCAGGGGACTAGCCTCAGATACGCAGTATTTT.

DNA for the CDR3: TGTGCCAGCAGTTACTCGACTGTACGACTCCGAAACATTCAGTACTTC. Protein product: CASSYSTVRLRNIQYF. This chain uses TRBV6-2 or TRBV6-3 with TRBJ2-4; D is ambiguous. Germline assignment: CDR1 MNHEY and CDR2 SVGEGT. Trimming took 0 bases from V and 6 from J, leaving 15 bases between them. The CDR3 totals 16 residues.

This clonotype was observed a handful of times. The gene calls are TRBV6-1 and TRBJ2-2; 9 nucleotides match TRBD1. The germline gives CDR1 MNHNS, CDR2 SASEGT. The V and J ends lost 6 bases and 7 bases, in that order; junction bases with no gene match: 18. This CDR3 has 18 amino acids. The CDR3 loop is CASSPSGIGTGYIGELFF. CDR3 nucleotide sequence: TGTGCCAGCAGCCCGAGTGGAATCGGGACAGGGTATATCGGGGAGCTGTTTTTT.